Below are 27 T cell receptor beta chains sequenced from a single sample in a study of CXCR3-negative and CXCR3-positive naive CD8 T cells. TRB cDNA libraries were made by UMI-labeled 5' RACE. Each CDR3 protein gets one entry in TCRdb, which reprocessed the 5' RACE reads and gives no DNA. This sample contains about 80,000 distinct CDR3 sequences. Sequenced material: naive CXCR3- CD8+ T cells from blood. Subset in this sample: CD45RO-CCR7+CD27+CD95- naive CD8+ T cells lacking CXCR3 (TNR3-). The origin of the receptors is a human donor in good health. Some clones in this sample may be carry-over from other donors' samples.

CDR3 sequence reads: CASSSDSQGNHEQFF. The V gene is TRBV5-6, the J gene TRBJ2-1; TCRdb's D call of TRBD1 is untestable without DNA. The CDR3 is 15 amino acids. Germline V lookup: CDR1 SGHDT, CDR2 YYEEEE.

The chain carries TRBV4-3 and TRBJ2-1; TCRdb proposes TRBD2, but this gene call is untestable without DNA. CDR1 and CDR2 (germline): LGHNA, YSLEER. The CDR3 length is 16 residues. CDR3 protein: CASSQAGTSGINEQFF.

The J gene is TRBJ2-7, the V gene TRBV28; the D gene TCRdb calls, TRBD1, cannot be checked with no DNA. Germline CDR1 is MDHEN and CDR2 is SYDVKM. The CDR3 contains 14 residues. The CDR3 protein is CASSPWISAYEQYF.

The chain links TRBV20-1 to TRBJ1-2. The germline CDR1 and CDR2 sequences are DFQATT and SNEGSKA (reference sequence). The length of the CDR3 is 12 residues. The CDR3 is CSARDSGNGYTF.

The V gene is TRBV15, the J gene TRBJ1-5; there is no DNA to check the TCRdb D call of TRBD1. From germline, CDR1 is LNHNV and CDR2 YYDKDF (reference sequence). CDR3 length: 14 amino acids. The CDR3 protein is CATSRRDNGQPQHF.

This chain connects TRBV10-1 to TRBJ1-5. This CDR3 has 16 residues. Germline values: CDR1 WNHNN, CDR2 SYGVQD (reference sequence). The CDR3 sequence is CASSEEAENSNQPQHF.

The chain carries TRBV28 and TRBJ2-7; TCRdb reports TRBD1, a call that lacks DNA to check it against. Per the germline V gene, CDR1 is MDHEN and CDR2 is SYDVKM. This CDR3 has 17 amino acids. CDR3 amino acids: CASSFPSRQGALYEQYF.

V usage is TRBV28 and J usage is TRBJ2-1; TCRdb outputs TRBD2, but without DNA this stays unchecked. CDR1 and CDR2 (germline): MDHEN, SYDVKM. This CDR3 is built from 12 residues. The CDR3 protein is CASSLGENEQFF.

The chain is built from TRBV29-1 and TRBJ2-5; TCRdb's D call of TRBD1 is untestable without DNA. The CDR3 has 17 residues. CDR1 SQVTM and CDR2 ANQGSEA come from the germline V gene. CDR3 sequence reads: CSVEERRRQGAGETQYF.

This chain connects TRBV9 to TRBJ2-7. Germline CDR1 is SGDLS and CDR2 is YYNGEE. The CDR3 is made up of 14 amino acids. This CDR3 reads CASSVADVSYEQYF. The whole variable domain, filled in from reference TRBV9 and TRBJ2-7, reads DSGVTQTPKHLITATGQRVTLRCSPRSGDLSVYWYQQSLDQGLQFLIQYYNGEERAKGNILERFSAQQFPDLHSELNLSSLELGDSALYFCASSVADVSYEQYFGPGTRLTVT.

V gene TRBV27 combines with J gene TRBJ2-3; TCRdb proposes TRBD1, but this gene call is untestable without DNA. The length of the CDR3 is 13 residues. Germline V gene sequence: CDR1 MNHEY, CDR2 SMNVEV (reference sequence). The CDR3 reads CASSFNARDTQYF.

V usage is TRBV6-6 and J usage is TRBJ1-5; the TCRdb D gene call, TRBD1, has no DNA to confirm it. This CDR3 is 15 amino acids long. Germline V gene lookup returns CDR1 MNHNY and CDR2 SVGAGI (reference sequence). This CDR3 reads CASSYPPGGDQPQHF.

The chain couples TRBV9 to TRBJ2-3; TCRdb picks TRBD2, but there is no DNA to check that call. There are 19 residues in the CDR3. Germline V gene sequence: CDR1 SGDLS, CDR2 YYNGEE. CDR3 protein: CASSVVLSGDPSSTDTQYF.

The chain is built from TRBV20-1 and TRBJ2-1; TCRdb proposes TRBD2, but this gene call is untestable without DNA. CDR1 DFQATT and CDR2 SNEGSKA come from the germline V gene (reference sequence). The CDR3 is made up of 13 amino acids. The CDR3 loop is CSARDRATYEQFF.

The rearrangement links TRBV6-1 to TRBJ2-1; no DNA is available, so the TRBD2 call from TCRdb remains unchecked. The CDR3 contains 16 residues. The germline CDR1 and CDR2 sequences are MNHNS and SASEGT. This CDR3 reads CASSESGLAGYNEQFF.

The chain has TRBV6-6 and TRBJ2-1; TCRdb calls TRBD2, which cannot be checked without DNA. CDR1 is MNHNY, CDR2 SVGAGI, per germline (reference sequence). This CDR3 has 19 amino acids. The CDR3 loop reads CASSYSLLAGGSSYNEQFF.

J is TRBJ2-1 and V is TRBV5-1; TCRdb selects TRBD2, and the lack of DNA leaves this call unchecked. This CDR3 is 14 amino acids long. Per the germline V gene, CDR1 is SGHRS and CDR2 is YFSETQ. CDR3 region: CASSPGTSYNEQFF.

The chain carries TRBV15 and TRBJ2-4; TCRdb gives TRBD1 as the D gene, but with no DNA this cannot be confirmed. The CDR3 is 14 residues long. CDR1 and CDR2 (germline): LNHNV, YYDKDF (reference sequence). The CDR3 sequence is CATSTKGWGNIQYF. Full variable domain (remainder filled in from reference TRBV15 and TRBJ2-4): DAMVIQNPRYQVTQFGKPVTLSCSQTLNHNVMYWYQQKSSQAPKLLFHYYDKDFNNEADTPDNFQSRRPNTSFCFLDIRSPGLGDTAMYLCATSTKGWGNIQYFGAGTRLSVL.

The chain links TRBV29-1 to TRBJ2-7; the TCRdb call, TRBD1, lacks DNA for checking. This CDR3 has 12 amino acids. Germline V CDR1 and CDR2: SQVTM, ANQGSEA. This CDR3 reads CSGVTGTYEQYF.

The rearrangement uses TRBV7-9 and TRBJ2-2; as DNA is missing, the TRBD2 call by TCRdb cannot be tested. CDR3 size: 14 residues. CDR1 SEHNR and CDR2 FQNEAQ come from the germline V gene (reference sequence). The CDR3 reads CASITRQNTGELFF. The full variable domain, with the rest looked up from reference TRBV7-9 and TRBJ2-2, is DTGVSQNPRHKITKRGQNVTFRCDPISEHNRLYWYRQTLGQGPEFLTYFQNEAQLEKSRLLSDRFSAERPKGSFSTLEIQRTEQGDSAMYLCASITRQNTGELFFGEGSRLTVL.

This chain connects TRBV12-5 to TRBJ2-5. This CDR3 has 11 amino acids. Per the germline V gene, CDR1 is LGHNT and CDR2 is FRNRAP. The CDR3 sequence: CASGTRETQYF.

The chain joins TRBV4-3 to TRBJ1-2. Germline V gene sequence: CDR1 LGHNA, CDR2 YSLEER. The CDR3 is 16 residues long. The CDR3 reads CASSQVRSRPNYGYTF.

The rearrangement joins TRBV19 to TRBJ2-7; lacking DNA, the TRBD2 call made by TCRdb goes unchecked. CDR3 size: 13 residues. The V gene's germline CDR1 is LNHDA and CDR2 SQIVND (reference sequence). This CDR3 is CASSDFDSYEQYF.

The chain links TRBV7-9 to TRBJ1-2; TCRdb's D gene call, TRBD1, goes unchecked for lack of DNA. The CDR3 spans 14 residues. The germline V gene encodes CDR1 SEHNR and CDR2 FQNEAQ (reference sequence). The CDR3 here is CASSLGDKNYGYTF.

The chain joins TRBV28 to TRBJ2-1; TCRdb's D call, TRBD1, is unchecked because there is no DNA. The CDR3 runs 14 residues. Germline-derived CDR1 and CDR2 are MDHEN and SYDVKM. CDR3 loop: CASIGRDRVHEQFF.

CDR3 region: CASSRQGLFDYEQYF. The chain uses TRBV18 and TRBJ2-7; TCRdb outputs TRBD2, but without DNA this stays unchecked. Germline values: CDR1 KGHSH, CDR2 LQKENI. This CDR3 spans 15 amino acids. Looking up the rest from reference TRBV18 and TRBJ2-7 gives the full variable domain: NAGVMQNPRHLVRRRGQEARLRCSPMKGHSHVYWYRQLPEEGLKFMVYLQKENIIDESGMPKERFSAEFPKEGPSILRIQQVVRGDSAAYFCASSRQGLFDYEQYFGPGTRLTVT.

The chain employs TRBV29-1 and TRBJ1-1; TCRdb reports TRBD1, a call that lacks DNA to check it against. This CDR3 comprises 15 residues. The germline V gene has CDR1 SQVTM and CDR2 ANQGSEA. The CDR3 region is CSVEVAGTGGLEAFF. Filled out from reference TRBV29-1 and TRBJ1-1, the complete variable domain reads SAVISQKPSRDICQRGTSLTIQCQVDSQVTMMFWYRQQPGQSLTLIATANQGSEATYESGFVIDKFPISRPNLTFSTLTVSNMSPEDSSIYLCSVEVAGTGGLEAFFGQGTRLTVV.